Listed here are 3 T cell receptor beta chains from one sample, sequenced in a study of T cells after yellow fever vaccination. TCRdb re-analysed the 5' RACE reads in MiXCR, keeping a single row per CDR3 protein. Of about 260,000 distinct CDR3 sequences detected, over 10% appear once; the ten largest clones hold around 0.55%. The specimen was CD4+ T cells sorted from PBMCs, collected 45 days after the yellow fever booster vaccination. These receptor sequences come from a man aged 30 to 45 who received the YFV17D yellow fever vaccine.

Here the CDR3 DNA reads TGTGCCAGCAGCTTTACTGAACGTAGGGTAGAGACCCAGTACTTC. This codes for CASSFTERRVETQYF. The chain is built from TRBV7-2 and TRBJ2-5; no reliable D call. The CDR3 is made up of 15 amino acids. V lost 3 bases, J lost 4 bases, and 15 bases lay in between. CDR1 and CDR2 (germline): SGHTA, FQGNSA.

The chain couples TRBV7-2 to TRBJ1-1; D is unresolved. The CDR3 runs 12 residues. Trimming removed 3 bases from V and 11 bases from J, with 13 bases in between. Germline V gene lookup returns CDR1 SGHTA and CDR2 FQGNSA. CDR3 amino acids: CASSFNWRKAFF. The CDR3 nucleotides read TGTGCCAGCAGCTTTAACTGGAGGAAGGCTTTCTTT.

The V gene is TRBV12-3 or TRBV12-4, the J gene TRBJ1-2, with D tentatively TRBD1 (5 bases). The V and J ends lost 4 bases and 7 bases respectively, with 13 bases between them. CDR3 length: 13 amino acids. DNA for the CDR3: TGTGCCAGCAGTTCTCCATCCGACAGTGGCTACACCTTC. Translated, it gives CASSSPSDSGYTF.